These 27 T cell receptor beta chains share one sample of origin, sequenced in a study of technical replicates of blood from four donors. Assay: immunoSEQ multiplex PCR; the TCRdb copy retains only in-frame clones and omits some. The table shows 65,000 to 85,000 clones, with 96% occurring only once. The specimen sequenced was T cells isolated from PBMCs. Receptors originate from a human donor in good health.

The V and J genes are TRBV4-3 and TRBJ2-7, with a weak D call TRBD1 (6 bases). The V and J ends lost 3 bases and 5 bases respectively, with 20 bases between them. The CDR3 is 16 residues long. The V gene's germline CDR1 is LGHNA and CDR2 YSLEER. The CDR3 sequence is CASSQDGSRGWDEQYF. The CDR3 nucleotides read TGCGCCAGCAGCCAGGATGGGTCCAGGGGTTGGGACGAGCAGTACTTC.

The V gene is TRBV5-6, the J gene TRBJ2-7, with TRBD1 matching 11 bases. The CDR3 loop spans 16 amino acids. Per germline, CDR1 SGHDT and CDR2 YYEEEE. Germline trimming cut 0 bases from V and 11 bases from J; bases unmatched to any gene: 13. The CDR3 region has the DNA TGTGCCAGCAGCTTGGGGGACAGGGGGTCCTCTAGGCGAGAGTACTTC. Its translation: CASSLGDRGSSRREYF.

The chain has TRBV10-2 and TRBJ2-5, with D possibly being TRBD2 (6 bases). The length of the CDR3 is 16 residues. Per germline, CDR1 WSHSY and CDR2 SAAADI. V was cut by 7 bases and J by 1 base, with 19 bases left in between. Written as DNA, the CDR3 is TGCGCCAGCAATCCTAAAAGCGGAGGGAGCCAAGAGACCCAGTACTTC. Amino acid sequence: CASNPKSGGSQETQYF.

CDR3 sequence reads: CASSLGQGSTGELFF. The CDR3 DNA reads TGTGCCAGCAGCTTAGGACAGGGCAGCACCGGGGAGCTGTTTTTT. The rearrangement joins TRBV7-6 to TRBJ2-2; TRBD1 matches at 7 bases. Germline CDR1 and CDR2: SGHVS and FNYEAQ. Trimming removed 1 base from V and 4 bases from J; junction bases left unmatched: 3. The CDR3 runs to 15 residues.

J is TRBJ2-3 and V is TRBV7-6; D is unclear. Between the trimmed V and J ends, which lost 4 bases and 6 bases, there was a span of 17 bases. CDR3 length equals 15 residues. Germline V gene lookup returns CDR1 SGHVS and CDR2 FNYEAQ. CDR3 sequence: CASSSSGGVADTQYF. The DNA for the CDR3 is TGTGCCAGCAGCTCCTCTGGCGGAGTTGCTGATACGCAGTATTTT.

Here the CDR3 reads CASSVDMNTEAFF. The CDR3 region has the DNA TGTGCCAGCTCAGTAGATATGAACACTGAAGCTTTCTTT. V gene TRBV18 combines with J gene TRBJ1-1; no clear D. V was clipped by 5 bases and J by 0 bases, with 7 bases between them. The CDR3 loop spans 13 amino acids. Germline assignment: CDR1 KGHSH and CDR2 LQKENI.

This chain uses TRBV11-2 with TRBJ1-1, with TRBD1 matching 7 bases. J lost 4 bases, V lost 5 bases, and 7 bases had no gene match. The germline V gene has CDR1 SGHAT and CDR2 FQNNGV. The CDR3 extends over 14 amino acids. The CDR3 nucleotides read TGTGCCAGCAGCATAACGACAGGGATCACTGAAGCTTTCTTT. It encodes CASSITTGITEAFF.

The chain is built from TRBV6-1 and TRBJ2-2; D is possibly TRBD1 (6 bases). With 3 bases removed from V and 6 bases from J, the gap between germline ends came to 11 bases. CDR1 MNHNS and CDR2 SASEGT come from the germline V gene. This CDR3 has 14 residues. The chain's CDR3 is CASSELGAPGELFF. The CDR3 coding sequence is TGTGCCAGCAGTGAGCTGGGGGCTCCCGGGGAGCTGTTTTTT.

The genes are TRBV5-4 and TRBJ2-7; 9 nucleotides line up with TRBD1. Unmatched junction bases numbered 5, after V lost 4 bases and J lost 3 bases. CDR3 length equals 14 residues. CDR1 is SGHNT, CDR2 YYREEE, per germline (reference sequence). Here the CDR3 reads CASSDRQGVYEQYF. DNA of the CDR3: TGTGCCAGCAGCGACAGACAGGGGGTCTACGAGCAGTACTTC.

The V call is TRBV27, the J call TRBJ1-1, with 8 bases matching TRBD1. Germline assignment: CDR1 MNHEY and CDR2 SMNVEV (reference sequence). Unmatched junction bases numbered 4, after V lost 6 bases and J lost 1 base. This CDR3 has 14 residues. DNA of the CDR3: TGTGCCAGCAGAGACAGGGGATCGAACACTGAAGCTTTCTTT. Its protein is CASRDRGSNTEAFF.

The table lists this clone with a count of one. The V gene is TRBV27, the J gene TRBJ2-3; 12 nucleotides align to TRBD2. This CDR3 contains 17 residues. V lost 3 bases, J lost 0 bases, and 4 bases stayed unmatched. CDR1 is MNHEY and CDR2 is SMNVEV in the germline V gene (reference sequence). CDR3 sequence: CASSFLAGGPSTDTQYF. The CDR3 region has the DNA TGTGCCAGCAGTTTCCTAGCGGGAGGGCCGAGCACAGATACGCAGTATTTT.

The genes are TRBV11-2 and TRBJ1-1; 7 bases are a match to TRBD1. The germline gives CDR1 SGHAT, CDR2 FQNNGV. With 5 bases clipped from V and 0 bases from J, the junction kept 15 bases outside the gene matches. The length of the CDR3 is 18 residues. Here the CDR3 DNA reads TGTGCCAGCAGCATTCTAGGATTACGGGACAGAATGAACACTGAAGCTTTCTTT. Translation gives CASSILGLRDRMNTEAFF.

This chain uses TRBV2 with TRBJ2-5; D is unclear. In germline, CDR1 is SNHLY, CDR2 FYNNEI. The CDR3 spans 11 residues. V lost 5 bases to trimming and J lost 2 bases, with 3 bases between them. Written as DNA, the CDR3 is TGTGCCAGCAGTCTACAAGAGACCCAGTACTTC. Translated: CASSLQETQYF.

V usage is TRBV10-3 and J usage is TRBJ2-1; D may be TRBD2 (6 bases). Looked up from germline, CDR1 is ENHRY and CDR2 is SYGVKD. This CDR3 spans 16 amino acids. V dropped 4 bases and J dropped 3 bases, with 16 bases sitting between them. The CDR3 bases are TGTGCCATCAGTGTAGGGGACGGCGGGGTCTACAATGAGCAGTTCTTC. It encodes CAISVGDGGVYNEQFF.

The J gene is TRBJ2-7, the V gene TRBV6-5, with a possible D match to TRBD1 (5 bases). CDR1 is MNHEY, CDR2 SVGAGI, per germline. V lost 7 bases to trimming and J lost 2 bases, with 9 bases between them. CDR3 length: 12 residues. The CDR3 DNA follows: TGTGCCAGCACCAGGGCGCCCTACGAGCAGTACTTC. Protein sequence: CASTRAPYEQYF.

This chain links TRBV10-3 with TRBJ1-1, with unresolved D. Germline CDR1 ENHRY, CDR2 SYGVKD. This CDR3 contains 15 residues. Trimming cost V 10 bases and J 1 base, with 19 bases left between them. The CDR3 bases are TGTGCCACCGCTTTAAACCCCGGGAGGAACACTGAAGCTTTCTTT. This gives the protein CATALNPGRNTEAFF.

Remarks on this clone: The sample has other DNA sequences that encode this CDR3 too. The rearrangement links TRBV29-1 to TRBJ1-2; 10 bases line up with TRBD1. The CDR3 consists of 11 residues. Germline CDR1 reads SQVTM; CDR2 reads ANQGSEA. The J segment lost 7 bases and the V segment lost 6 bases, leaving 2 bases of the junction unmatched. For the CDR3, the DNA is TGCAGCGTCGACAGGGGGCTTGGCTACACCTTC. This sequence encodes CSVDRGLGYTF.

The V and J genes are TRBV7-9 and TRBJ1-1; possible D gene TRBD1, 5 bases. The germline V gene has CDR1 SEHNR and CDR2 FQNEAQ (reference sequence). The CDR3 has 13 residues. V gave up 3 bases and J gave up 4 bases, with 9 bases separating them. CDR3 coding DNA: TGTGCCAGCAGCTTTCAGGGTTCCACTGAAGCTTTCTTT. Translating it yields CASSFQGSTEAFF.

The rearrangement joins TRBV6-5 to TRBJ2-7, with no clear D. Germline V lookup: CDR1 MNHEY, CDR2 SVGAGI. The CDR3 is 12 amino acids. Trimming shortened V by 8 bases and J by 0 bases, and 8 bases separated the two germline ends. The CDR3 sequence: CASSASSYEQYF. CDR3 sequence (DNA): TGTGCCAGCTCAGCGAGCTCCTACGAGCAGTACTTC.

The chain employs TRBV1 and TRBJ2-1; TRBD2, the table's D call, lacks a check against the DNA. TRBV1 counts as a pseudogene. The CDR3 spans 15 residues. The chain's CDR3 is CTSSQSQRDYNEQFF. CDR3 DNA: TGCACCAGCAGCCAATCCCAGCGGGACTACAATGAGCAGTTCTTC.

In its sample, this clone was seen once. At one of its ends the junction is not consistent with the germline gene, which may arise from a read error. V is TRBV9 and J is TRBJ2-1; the match to TRBD2 covers 7 bases. The CDR3 runs to 13 residues. CDR1 SGDLS and CDR2 YYNGEE come from the germline V gene. DNA for the CDR3: TGTGCCAGCAGTCCAAGCGGGATTAATAGGGTTCTCTTC. Protein sequence: CASSPSGINRVLF.

The J gene is TRBJ2-7, the V gene TRBV6-1; D perhaps matches TRBD2 (6 bases). This CDR3 is 12 amino acids long. Deletions cut 8 bases from V and 7 bases from J, with 15 bases between. CDR1 is MNHNS, CDR2 SASEGT, per germline. CDR3 sequence reads: CASGPRGWEQYF. DNA of the CDR3: TGTGCCAGCGGGCCTCGGGGGTGGGAGCAGTACTTC.

This clone was detected only once. The same CDR3 arises from other DNA sequences in this sample as well. The V call is TRBV9, the J call TRBJ1-1; 9 positions match TRBD1. Trimming removed 3 bases from V and 1 base from J; junction bases left unmatched: 4. The CDR3 consists of 15 residues. CDR1 is SGDLS and CDR2 is YYNGEE in the germline V gene. CDR3 nucleotide sequence: TGTGCCAGCAGCGCCGGACAGGGGAGGAACACTGAAGCTTTCTTT. Residues: CASSAGQGRNTEAFF.

V gene TRBV5-6 combines with J gene TRBJ2-1; TRBD1 matches 9 bases. This CDR3 spans 15 amino acids. Germline V gene data show CDR1 as SGHDT and CDR2 as YYEEEE. J was trimmed by 8 bases and V by 2 bases; bases with no gene match: 8. CDR3 sequence reads: CASSFIGQGHYEQFF. CDR3 nucleotide sequence: TGTGCCAGCAGCTTCATCGGACAGGGGCATTATGAGCAGTTCTTC.

The V call is TRBV18, the J call TRBJ2-7, with D possibly TRBD1 on 5 matching bases. The V gene's germline CDR1 is KGHSH and CDR2 LQKENI. CDR3 length: 11 amino acids. V lost 6 bases to trimming and J lost 6 bases, with 9 bases between them. The CDR3 spells CASSDSREQYF. CDR3 DNA sequence: TGTGCCAGCTCTGACAGTCGCGAGCAGTACTTC.

V usage is TRBV10-3 and J usage is TRBJ1-1; 9 bases line up with TRBD1. Germline V gene data show CDR1 as ENHRY and CDR2 as SYGVKD. Trimming took 0 bases from V and 0 from J; bases not matched to a gene: 5. The CDR3 sequence is 17 residues long. CDR3 amino acids: CAISESKTGGVNTEAFF. Written as DNA, the CDR3 is TGTGCCATCAGTGAGTCTAAAACAGGGGGCGTGAACACTGAAGCTTTCTTT.

The count of this clone is one. The chain employs TRBV9 and TRBJ2-6; tentatively, D is TRBD1 (5 bases). The germline V gene has CDR1 SGDLS and CDR2 YYNGEE. The V end was cut by 1 base, the J end by 0 bases, with 11 bases between. The CDR3 spans 17 residues. CDR3 bases: TGTGCCAGCAGCGTATTGACCAGGGTCTCTGGGGCCAACGTCCTGACTTTC. Protein product: CASSVLTRVSGANVLTF.